This TCR beta chain was captured by sequencing in a study of Ad26.COV2.S vaccination and SARS-CoV-2 variants. Study as a whole: Dosing was one shot or two shots 56 days apart.

Germline loops: CDR1 SGHTA, CDR2 FQGTGA. The V segment lost 3 bases and the J segment 0 bases; nucleotides outside the gene matches: 3. The CDR3 contains 15 residues. As to treatment: some 20 received Ad26.COV2.S at low or high dose, single or two shots; 5 received placebo; per-sample allocation not given. Repertoires come from day 63 after the first vaccine or placebo injection. The study used a vaccine consisting of an Ad26 vector that expressed Wuhan-strain SARS-CoV-2 spike. Findings of the study overall: Placebo and vaccine recipients had non-spike TCR breadth that was similar. Quantification of TCR breadth and depth may have yielded underestimates of total T cell responses.

Notes on this clone: Its antigen is unknown.

Sequencing was performed with immunoSEQ multiplex PCR; in TCRdb, only in-frame clones are kept and a portion is missing. Among 300,000 to 350,000 clones listed, around 83% were seen once. This TCR derives from a person between 18 and 59 years old who received the Ad26.COV2.S COVID-19 vaccine or a placebo. J is TRBJ2-3 and V is TRBV7-3; 7 positions agree with TRBD2. The specimen comprised peripheral blood, sampled in a trial of Ad26.COV2.S vaccine versus placebo. This CDR3 reads CASSLPSGSTDTQYF. Here the CDR3 DNA reads TGTGCCAGCAGCTTGCCTAGCGGAAGCACAGATACGCAGTATTTT.